This TCR beta chain was identified during a study of blood T cells in healthy people across ages. This clonotype has just a few counts. Its target is unknown. From germline, CDR1 is SEHNR and CDR2 FQNEAQ (reference sequence). This CDR3 has 15 amino acids. Unmatched junction bases numbered 3, after V lost 2 bases and J lost 0 bases. Study-wide findings and caveats: More naive CD4+ cells and higher diversity marked long-lived donors relative to aged donors.

The second PCR ran roughly 7 to 12 cycles with a sample-barcoded 5' primer and J-beta primers. Each CDR3 protein gets one entry after TCRdb re-called the 5' RACE reads with MiXCR. The sample lists 1 million or so distinct CDR3 sequences, approximately 26% seen once, with 0.65% to 0.75% in the top ten. Separately, the same data were catalogued under a study of T cells of mothers and their children. From that report: The overlap seen between related mothers and children slightly exceeded that of unrelated pairs, though not significantly.

Sequences were obtained from blood. V usage is TRBV7-9 and J usage is TRBJ1-1; 7 bases fit TRBD1. This clonotype was sampled from a girl aged 2 to 9 in good health. The CDR3 DNA follows: TGTGCCAGCAGCTTAACGACAGGGATGAACACTGAAGCTTTCTTT. Its protein product is CASSLTTGMNTEAFF. The full variable domain, its missing parts supplied by reference TRBV7-9 and TRBJ1-1, is DTGVSQNPRHKITKRGQNVTFRCDPISEHNRLYWYRQTLGQGPEFLTYFQNEAQLEKSRLLSDRFSAERPKGSFSTLEIQRTEQGDSAMYLCASSLTTGMNTEAFFGQGTRLTVV.